The present T cell receptor (beta chain) was sequenced within a study of T cells in Graves' hyperthyroidism and ophthalmopathy. At the level of the study: It was at initial diagnosis, before any treatment, that peripheral blood was collected.

Trimming took 3 bases from V and 6 from J; bases not matched to a gene: 6. The CDR3 consists of 14 residues. For ophthalmopathy patients, the Clinical Activity Score was at least 3 and the NOSPECS grade at least 4; duration was under 3 months. In this sample, this clonotype turned up a few times. TCR beta CDR3 region amplification was performed from RNA transcripts. HTBI primers drove first-round RT-PCR of the TCR CDR3. TCRdb reanalysed the multiplex PCR reads using MiXCR and keeps one entry per CDR3 protein. The sample includes fewer than 450,000 distinct CDR3 sequences, roughly 18% seen only once; the top ten take 40%.

The sequenced sample consisted of blood. The gene calls are TRBV12-3 or TRBV12-4 and TRBJ2-7; 9 bases agree with TRBD1. This TCR was sampled from a man younger than 35 with Graves' ophthalmopathy. The CDR3 here is CASSFRDRAGEQYF. CDR3 DNA sequence: TGTGCCAGCAGTTTCCGGGACAGGGCGGGCGAGCAGTACTTC.